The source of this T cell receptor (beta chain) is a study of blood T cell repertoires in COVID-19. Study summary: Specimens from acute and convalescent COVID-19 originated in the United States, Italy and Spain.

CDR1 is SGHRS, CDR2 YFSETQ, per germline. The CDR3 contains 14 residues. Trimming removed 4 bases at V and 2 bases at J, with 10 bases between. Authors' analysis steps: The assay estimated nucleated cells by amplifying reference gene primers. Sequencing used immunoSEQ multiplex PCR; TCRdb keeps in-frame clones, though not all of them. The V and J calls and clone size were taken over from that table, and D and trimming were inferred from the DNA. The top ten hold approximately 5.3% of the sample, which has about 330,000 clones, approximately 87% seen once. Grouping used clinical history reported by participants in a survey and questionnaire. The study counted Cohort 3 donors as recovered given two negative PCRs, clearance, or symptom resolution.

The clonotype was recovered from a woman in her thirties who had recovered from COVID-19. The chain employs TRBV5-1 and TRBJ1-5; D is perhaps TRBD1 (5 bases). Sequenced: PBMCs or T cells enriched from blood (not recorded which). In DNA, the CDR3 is TGCGCCAGCAGCGAAGGGGTGGGCAATCAGCCCCAGCATTTT. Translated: CASSEGVGNQPQHF. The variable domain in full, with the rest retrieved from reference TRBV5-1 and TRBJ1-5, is KAGVTQTPRYLIKTRGQQVTLSCSPISGHRSVSWYQQTPGQGLQFLFEYFSETQRNKGNFPGRFSGRQFSNSRSEMNVSTLELGDSALYLCASSEGVGNQPQHFGDGTRLSIL.